The TCR beta chain described here comes from a study of T cells after posttransplantation cyclophosphamide (dated by TCRdb to about 2016). As for the study more broadly: T cell repertoire reconstitution was tracked by TRB sequencing after myeloablative bone marrow transplantation in which posttransplantation cyclophosphamide was used as GVHD prophylaxis. Samples from roughly 32 PTCy-treated patients, along with samples from some 16 of their related bone marrow donors, underwent antigen receptor sequencing. TRB sequencing was performed on blood from all 35 or so PTCy patients with 1-year posttransplant specimens. TRB sequencing was also done on up to roughly 3 additional blood samples from 2 to 5.2 years after transplant in 3 patients, and on pretransplant blood from several patients. Because TRA and TRB clonality correlated tightly in roughly nine samples, the subsequent TCR analyses were limited to TRB only. Public TRB sequences were searched against a database of over 3,600 sequences associated with responses to pathogens, tumor antigens, self-antigens and alloantigens.

Findings and caveats that apply to the study as a whole: The TRB repertoires of T cells infiltrating skin or GI tract showed only limited overlap with the TRB repertoires of T cells in blood. Across 45 or so patients, TRB clonality was highly associated with recipient CMV seropositivity and CMV reactivation, and PTCy diversity was similar to diversity in CNI/methotrexate controls. Donor-recipient similarity was low at 1-2 months but rose over the first year, and later blood repertoires were often dominated by donor CD8+ memory clones.

TRB sequencing used genomic DNA with the immunoSEQ assay at survey resolution or the hsTCRB kit. Concerning the study's data processing: The immunoSEQ software was used for initial read processing, and the LymphoSeq R package was used for repertoire analyses. Clonality was computed as 1 minus normalized Shannon entropy; Gini coefficient was also calculated for each TRB dataset. To infer phenotypes in unsorted samples, TRB sequences from sorted subsets of the recipient or donor were mapped onto unsorted samples from the same recipient. TCRdb provides this immuneACCESS table in a form limited to in-frame rearrangements. Some clones are lacking; in checked studies, under half of them reflect an unresolved V gene, and why the rest are absent is not known. That table furnishes V, J and clone size, whereas the DNA furnished D and trimming. The sample data list over 9,000 clones, and around 90% of these were observed just once. The leading ten clones occupy roughly 3.5% of the sample.

With regard to this clone: The antigen it binds to is not known. No much larger clone exists at a distance of one base, and base qualities are not known.

The germline V end is reduced by 5 bases and the J end by 5 bases; junction bases left unmatched: 5. The germline V gene sets CDR1 to SGHRS and CDR2 to YFSETQ. The CDR3 holds 14 amino acids from the cysteine to the phenylalanine. The kept DNA is CDR3 alone, 42 bases in frame from the first base. According to the study, the label for this sample's treatment or condition signals: high-dose cyclophosphamide on days +3 and +4 as single-agent GVHD prophylaxis. PTCy patients received busulfan and fludarabine conditioning, a related or unrelated marrow graft, and cyclophosphamide on days +3 and +4. The PTCy-treated patients were drawn from a prospective, multi-institutional clinical trial. Peripheral blood and bone marrow mononuclear cells were isolated by Ficoll-Hypaque density centrifugation and cryopreserved.

This TCR derives from a female patient younger than 45 who received an allogeneic stem cell transplant from an unrelated donor, was CMV-positive, and had no GVHD. Because of the transplant, the T cells may be the graft donor's rather than the patient's own. Rearrangement joined TRBV5-1 to TRBJ1-4, and 8 junctional nucleotides match TRBD1. The sample here was PBMCs, taken after allogeneic stem cell transplant with posttransplant cyclophosphamide. The CDR3 corresponds to CASSPGQGNEKLFF. The nucleotide sequence reads as follows: TGCGCCAGCAGTCCTGGACAGGGAAATGAAAAACTGTTTTTT.